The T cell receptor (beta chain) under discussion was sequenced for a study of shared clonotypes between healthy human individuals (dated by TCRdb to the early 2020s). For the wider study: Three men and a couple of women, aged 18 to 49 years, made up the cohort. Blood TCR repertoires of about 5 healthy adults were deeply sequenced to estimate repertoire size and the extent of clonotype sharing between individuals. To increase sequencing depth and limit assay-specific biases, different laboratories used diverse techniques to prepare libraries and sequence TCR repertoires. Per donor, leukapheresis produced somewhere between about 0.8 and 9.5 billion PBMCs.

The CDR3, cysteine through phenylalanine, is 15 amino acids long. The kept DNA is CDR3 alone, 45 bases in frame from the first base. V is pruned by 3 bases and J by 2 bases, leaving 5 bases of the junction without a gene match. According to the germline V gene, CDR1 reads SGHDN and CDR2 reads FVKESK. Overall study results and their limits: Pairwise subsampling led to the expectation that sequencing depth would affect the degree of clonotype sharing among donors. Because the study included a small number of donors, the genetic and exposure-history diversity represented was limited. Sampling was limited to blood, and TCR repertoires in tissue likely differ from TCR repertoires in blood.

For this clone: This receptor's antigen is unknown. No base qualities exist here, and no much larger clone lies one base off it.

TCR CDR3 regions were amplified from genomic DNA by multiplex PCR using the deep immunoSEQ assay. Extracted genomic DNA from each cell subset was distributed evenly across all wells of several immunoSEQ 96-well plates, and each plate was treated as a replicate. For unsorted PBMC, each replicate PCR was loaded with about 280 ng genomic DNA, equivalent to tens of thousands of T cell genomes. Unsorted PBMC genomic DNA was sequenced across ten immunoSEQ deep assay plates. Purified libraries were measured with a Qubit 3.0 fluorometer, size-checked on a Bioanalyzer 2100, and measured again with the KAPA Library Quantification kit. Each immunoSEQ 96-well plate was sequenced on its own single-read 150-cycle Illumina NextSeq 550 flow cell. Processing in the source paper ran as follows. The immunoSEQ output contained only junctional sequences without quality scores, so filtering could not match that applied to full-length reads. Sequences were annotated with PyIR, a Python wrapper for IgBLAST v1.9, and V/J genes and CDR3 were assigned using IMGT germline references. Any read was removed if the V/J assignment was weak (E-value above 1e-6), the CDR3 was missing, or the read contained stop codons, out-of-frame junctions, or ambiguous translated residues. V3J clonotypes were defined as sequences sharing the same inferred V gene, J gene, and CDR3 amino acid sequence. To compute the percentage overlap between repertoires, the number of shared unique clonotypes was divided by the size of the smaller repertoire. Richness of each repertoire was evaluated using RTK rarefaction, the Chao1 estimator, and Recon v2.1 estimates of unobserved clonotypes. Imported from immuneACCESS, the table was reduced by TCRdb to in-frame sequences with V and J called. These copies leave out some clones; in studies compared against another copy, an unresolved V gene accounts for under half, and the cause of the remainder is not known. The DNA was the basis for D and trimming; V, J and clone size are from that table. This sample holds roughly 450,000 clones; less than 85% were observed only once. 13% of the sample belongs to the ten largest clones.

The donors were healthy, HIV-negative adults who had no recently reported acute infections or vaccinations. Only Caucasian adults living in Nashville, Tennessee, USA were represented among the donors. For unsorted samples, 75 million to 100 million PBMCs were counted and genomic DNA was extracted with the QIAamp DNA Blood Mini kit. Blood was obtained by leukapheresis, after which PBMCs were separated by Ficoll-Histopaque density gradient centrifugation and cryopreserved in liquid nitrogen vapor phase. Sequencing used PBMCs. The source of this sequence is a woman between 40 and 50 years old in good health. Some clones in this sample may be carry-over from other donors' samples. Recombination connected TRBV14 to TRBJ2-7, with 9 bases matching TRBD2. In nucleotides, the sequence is TGTGCCAGCAGCCACCCTAGCGGGGTAACCTACGAGCAGTACTTC. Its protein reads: CASSHPSGVTYEQYF.